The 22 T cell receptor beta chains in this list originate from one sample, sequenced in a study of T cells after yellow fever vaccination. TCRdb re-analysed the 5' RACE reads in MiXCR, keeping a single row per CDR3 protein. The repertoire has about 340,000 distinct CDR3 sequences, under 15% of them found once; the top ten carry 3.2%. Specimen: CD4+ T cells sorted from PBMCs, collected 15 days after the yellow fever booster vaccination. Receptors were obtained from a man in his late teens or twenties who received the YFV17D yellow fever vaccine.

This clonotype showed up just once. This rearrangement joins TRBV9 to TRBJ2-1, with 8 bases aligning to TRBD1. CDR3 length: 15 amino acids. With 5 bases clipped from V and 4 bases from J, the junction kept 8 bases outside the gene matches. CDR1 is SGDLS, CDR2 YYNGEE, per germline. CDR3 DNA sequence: TGTGCCAGCAGTTCCCTGACAGGGGCGTACAATGAGCAGTTCTTC. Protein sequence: CASSSLTGAYNEQFF.

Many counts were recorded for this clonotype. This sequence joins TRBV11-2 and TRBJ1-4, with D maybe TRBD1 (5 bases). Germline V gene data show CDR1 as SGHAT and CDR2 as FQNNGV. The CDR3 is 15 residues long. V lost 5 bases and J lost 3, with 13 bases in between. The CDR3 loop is CASSPSTVPNEKLFF. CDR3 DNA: TGTGCCAGCAGCCCCTCGACAGTGCCTAATGAAAAACTGTTTTTT.

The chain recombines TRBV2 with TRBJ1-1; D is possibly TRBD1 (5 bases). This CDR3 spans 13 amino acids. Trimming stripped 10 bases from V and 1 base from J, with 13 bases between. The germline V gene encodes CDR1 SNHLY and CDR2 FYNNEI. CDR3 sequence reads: CATGGFPNTEAFF. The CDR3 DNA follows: TGTGCCACGGGGGGGTTCCCGAACACTGAAGCTTTCTTT. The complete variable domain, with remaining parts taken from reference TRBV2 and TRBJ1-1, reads EPEVTQTPSHQVTQMGQEVILRCVPISNHLYFYWYRQILGQKVEFLVSFYNNEISEKSEIFDDQFSVERPDGSNFTLKIRSTKLEDSAMYFCATGGFPNTEAFFGQGTRLTVV.

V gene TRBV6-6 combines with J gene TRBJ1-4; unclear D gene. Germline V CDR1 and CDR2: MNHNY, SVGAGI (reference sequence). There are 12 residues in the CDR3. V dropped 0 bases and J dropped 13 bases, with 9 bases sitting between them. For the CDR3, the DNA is TGTGCCAGCAGTTACTCGGGTTCGAGACTGTTTTTT. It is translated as CASSYSGSRLFF.

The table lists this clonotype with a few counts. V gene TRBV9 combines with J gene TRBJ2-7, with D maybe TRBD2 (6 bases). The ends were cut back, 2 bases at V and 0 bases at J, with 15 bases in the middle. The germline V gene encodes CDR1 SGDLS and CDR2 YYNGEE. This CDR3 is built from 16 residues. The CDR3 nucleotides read TGTGCCAGCAGCGTTGGGGTAGCGGAGAGCTCCTACGAGCAGTACTTC. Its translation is CASSVGVAESSYEQYF.

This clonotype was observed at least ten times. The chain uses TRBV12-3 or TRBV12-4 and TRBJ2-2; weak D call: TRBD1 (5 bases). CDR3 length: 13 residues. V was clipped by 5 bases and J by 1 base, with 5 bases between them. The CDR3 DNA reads TGTGCCAGCAGTACAGGGAACACCGGGGAGCTGTTTTTT. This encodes CASSTGNTGELFF.

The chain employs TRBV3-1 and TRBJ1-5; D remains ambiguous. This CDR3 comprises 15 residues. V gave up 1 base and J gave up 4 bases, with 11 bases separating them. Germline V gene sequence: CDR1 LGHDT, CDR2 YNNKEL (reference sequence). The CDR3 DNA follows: TGTGCCAGCAGCCAAGGAAGACGGTTGAATCAGCCCCAGCATTTT. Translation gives CASSQGRRLNQPQHF.

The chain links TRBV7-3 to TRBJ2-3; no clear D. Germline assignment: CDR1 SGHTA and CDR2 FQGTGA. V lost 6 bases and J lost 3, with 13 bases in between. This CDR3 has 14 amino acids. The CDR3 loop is CASSVLPDTDTQYF. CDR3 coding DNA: TGTGCCAGCAGTGTTTTGCCAGATACAGATACGCAGTATTTT.

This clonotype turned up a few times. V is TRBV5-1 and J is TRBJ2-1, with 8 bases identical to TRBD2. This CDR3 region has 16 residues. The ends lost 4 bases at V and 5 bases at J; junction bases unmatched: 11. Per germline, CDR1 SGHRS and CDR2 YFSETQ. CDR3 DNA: TGCGCCAGCAGCCTCCTTCCGGGGGGGCCCCACAATGAGCAGTTCTTC. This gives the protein CASSLLPGGPHNEQFF.

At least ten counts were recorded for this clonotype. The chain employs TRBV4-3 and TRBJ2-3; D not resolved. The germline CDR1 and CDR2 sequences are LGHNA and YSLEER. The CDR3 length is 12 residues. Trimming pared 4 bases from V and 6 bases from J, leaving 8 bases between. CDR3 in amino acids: CASSPMGDTQYF. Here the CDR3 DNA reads TGCGCCAGCAGCCCAATGGGGGATACGCAGTATTTT.

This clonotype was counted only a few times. CDR3 DNA: TGTGCCAGCAGCCAAGCGGGGGGCAGGGAAGAGACCCAGTACTTC. Its translation: CASSQAGGREETQYF. The chain couples TRBV4-2 to TRBJ2-5; perhaps TRBD2 as D (7 bases). The germline V and J ends were trimmed by 1 base and 3 bases, with 12 bases remaining between them. This CDR3 spans 15 amino acids. Germline V CDR1 and CDR2: LGHNA, YNFKEQ.

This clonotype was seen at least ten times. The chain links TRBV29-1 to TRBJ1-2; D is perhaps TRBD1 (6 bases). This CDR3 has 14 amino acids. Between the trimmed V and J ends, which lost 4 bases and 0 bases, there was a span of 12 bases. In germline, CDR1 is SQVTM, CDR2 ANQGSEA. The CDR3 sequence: CSVGGRTANYGYTF. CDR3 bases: TGCAGCGTTGGGGGAAGGACAGCTAACTATGGCTACACCTTC.

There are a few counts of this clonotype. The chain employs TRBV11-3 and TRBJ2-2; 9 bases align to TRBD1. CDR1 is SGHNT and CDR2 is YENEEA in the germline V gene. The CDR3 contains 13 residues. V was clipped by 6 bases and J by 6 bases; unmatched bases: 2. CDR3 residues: CASRRTGAGELFF. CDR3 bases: TGTGCCAGCAGACGGACAGGGGCCGGGGAGCTGTTTTTT.

CDR3 loop: CASTRFLFGYTF. Written as DNA, the CDR3 is TGTGCCAGCACCCGCTTCCTATTTGGCTACACCTTC. The gene calls are TRBV7-2 and TRBJ1-2; D not resolved. This CDR3 spans 12 amino acids. From germline, CDR1 is SGHTA and CDR2 FQGNSA. V lost 7 bases and J lost 7, with 13 bases in between.

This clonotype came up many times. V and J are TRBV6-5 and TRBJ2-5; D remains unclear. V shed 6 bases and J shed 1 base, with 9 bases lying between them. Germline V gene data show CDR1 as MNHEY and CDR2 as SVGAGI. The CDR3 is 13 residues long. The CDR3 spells CASSSRIQETQYF. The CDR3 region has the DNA TGTGCCAGCAGCTCCAGGATCCAAGAGACCCAGTACTTC.

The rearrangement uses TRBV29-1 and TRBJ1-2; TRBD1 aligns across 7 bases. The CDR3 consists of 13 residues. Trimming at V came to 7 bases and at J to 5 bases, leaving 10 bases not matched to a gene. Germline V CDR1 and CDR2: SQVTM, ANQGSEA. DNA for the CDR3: TGCAGCGCTTCGACAGGGCAGATTTATGGCTACACCTTC. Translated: CSASTGQIYGYTF. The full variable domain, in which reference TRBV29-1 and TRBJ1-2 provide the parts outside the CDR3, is SAVISQKPSRDICQRGTSLTIQCQVDSQVTMMFWYRQQPGQSLTLIATANQGSEATYESGFVIDKFPISRPNLTFSTLTVSNMSPEDSSIYLCSASTGQIYGYTFGSGTRLTVV.

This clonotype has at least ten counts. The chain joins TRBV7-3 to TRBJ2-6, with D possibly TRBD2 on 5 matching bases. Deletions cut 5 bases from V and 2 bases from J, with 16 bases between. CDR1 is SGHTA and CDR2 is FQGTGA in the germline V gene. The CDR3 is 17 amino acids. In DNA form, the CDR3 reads TGTGCCAGCAGCGTGAACGGCGCGGGCACTGGGGCCAACGTCCTGACTTTC. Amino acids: CASSVNGAGTGANVLTF.

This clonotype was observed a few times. The DNA of the CDR3 is TGCGCCAGCAGTGAGAATACTCAGCCCCAGCATTTT. This encodes CASSENTQPQHF. This chain joins TRBV10-1 and TRBJ1-5; D is unclear. The CDR3 is 12 amino acids. Germline V gene sequence: CDR1 WNHNN, CDR2 SYGVQD (reference sequence). V was trimmed by 2 bases and J by 6 bases, leaving 5 bases between them.

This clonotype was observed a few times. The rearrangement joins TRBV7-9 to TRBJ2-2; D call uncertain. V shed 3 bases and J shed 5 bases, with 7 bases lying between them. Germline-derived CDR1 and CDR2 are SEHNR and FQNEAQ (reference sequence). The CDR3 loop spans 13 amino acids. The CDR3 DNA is TGTGCCAGCAGCTTTCCCGTAACCGGGGAGCTGTTTTTT. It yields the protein CASSFPVTGELFF.

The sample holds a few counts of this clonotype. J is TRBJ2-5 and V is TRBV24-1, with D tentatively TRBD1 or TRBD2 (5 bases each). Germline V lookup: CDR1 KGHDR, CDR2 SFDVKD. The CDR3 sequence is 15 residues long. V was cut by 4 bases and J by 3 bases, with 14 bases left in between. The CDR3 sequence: CATSDHRDGEETQYF. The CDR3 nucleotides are TGTGCCACCAGTGACCACCGGGACGGTGAAGAGACCCAGTACTTC.

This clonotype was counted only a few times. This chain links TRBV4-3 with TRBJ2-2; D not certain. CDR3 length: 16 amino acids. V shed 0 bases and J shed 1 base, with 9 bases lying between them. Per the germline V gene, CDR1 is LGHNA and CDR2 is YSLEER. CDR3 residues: CASSQELGWNTGELFF. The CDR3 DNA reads TGCGCCAGCAGCCAAGAGCTAGGCTGGAACACCGGGGAGCTGTTTTTT.

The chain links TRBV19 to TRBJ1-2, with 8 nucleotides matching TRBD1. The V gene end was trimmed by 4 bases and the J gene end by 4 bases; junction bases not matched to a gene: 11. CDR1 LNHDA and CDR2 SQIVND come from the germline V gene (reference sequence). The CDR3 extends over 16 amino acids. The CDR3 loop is CASSKGRGQGSYGYTF. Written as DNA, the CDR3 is TGTGCCAGTAGTAAGGGCAGGGGGCAAGGAAGCTATGGCTACACCTTC.